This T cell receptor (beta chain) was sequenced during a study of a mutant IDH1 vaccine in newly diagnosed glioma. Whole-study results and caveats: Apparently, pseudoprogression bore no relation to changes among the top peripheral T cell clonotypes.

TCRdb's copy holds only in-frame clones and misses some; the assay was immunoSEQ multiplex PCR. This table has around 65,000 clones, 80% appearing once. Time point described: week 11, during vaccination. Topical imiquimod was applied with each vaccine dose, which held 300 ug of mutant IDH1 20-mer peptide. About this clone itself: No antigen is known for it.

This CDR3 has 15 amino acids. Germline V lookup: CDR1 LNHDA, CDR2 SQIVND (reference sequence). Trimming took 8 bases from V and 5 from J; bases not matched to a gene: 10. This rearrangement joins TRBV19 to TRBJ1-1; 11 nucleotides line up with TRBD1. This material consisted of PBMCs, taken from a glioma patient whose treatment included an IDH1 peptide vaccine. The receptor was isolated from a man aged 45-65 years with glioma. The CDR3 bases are TGTGCCAGTTGGACGGGGACAGGGGGAAAAACTGAAGCTTTCTTT. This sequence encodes CASWTGTGGKTEAFF.